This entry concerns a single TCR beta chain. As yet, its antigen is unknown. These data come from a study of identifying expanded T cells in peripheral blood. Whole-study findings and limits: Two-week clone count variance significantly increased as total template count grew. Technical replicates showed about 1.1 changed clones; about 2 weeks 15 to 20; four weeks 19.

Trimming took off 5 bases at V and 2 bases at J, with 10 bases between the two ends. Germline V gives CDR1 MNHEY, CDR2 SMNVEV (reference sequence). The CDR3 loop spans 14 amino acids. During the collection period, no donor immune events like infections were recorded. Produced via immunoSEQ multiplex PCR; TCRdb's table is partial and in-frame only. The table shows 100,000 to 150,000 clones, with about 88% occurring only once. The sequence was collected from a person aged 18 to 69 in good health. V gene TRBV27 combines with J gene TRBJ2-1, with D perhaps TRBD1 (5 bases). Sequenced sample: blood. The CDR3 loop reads CASSPGFPYNEQFF. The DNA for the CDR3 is TGTGCCAGCAGTCCAGGGTTTCCCTACAATGAGCAGTTCTTC.